This TCR beta chain was recorded in a study of T-cell reconstitution after alpha-beta-depleted transplantation in children. TCRbeta library preparation incorporated unique molecular identifiers. One entry per CDR3 protein, called by TCRdb with MiXCR from the PCR reads. The top ten clones hold less than 40% of a sample with about 540,000 distinct CDR3 sequences, 25% to 30% of them seen once. Overall study findings and caveats: Where some patients showed high TCRbeta diversity at day 60, it came from recipient T cells and thymic progenitors that had survived. Newly generated T cells supplied most T-cell counts and diversity one year post-transplant. Several hundred expanded graft clones reportedly were the source of alpha-beta T cells about two months after transplant.

The table lists this clonotype with a few counts. No antigen is known for it. CDR3 size: 14 residues. Unmatched junction bases numbered 4, after V lost 4 bases and J lost 2 bases. The germline V gene encodes CDR1 SGHKS and CDR2 YYEKEE (reference sequence). The chain has TRBV5-5 and TRBJ2-3; the match to TRBD2 covers 7 bases. The TCR originated in a boy in the first two years of life with Wiskott-Aldrich syndrome, due to receive a stem cell transplant. The sample consisted of PBMCs, taken before TCRalphabeta/CD19-depleted stem cell transplant. CDR3 region: CASSPGLTTDTQYF. Here the CDR3 DNA reads TGTGCCAGCAGCCCGGGACTAACCACAGATACGCAGTATTTT.